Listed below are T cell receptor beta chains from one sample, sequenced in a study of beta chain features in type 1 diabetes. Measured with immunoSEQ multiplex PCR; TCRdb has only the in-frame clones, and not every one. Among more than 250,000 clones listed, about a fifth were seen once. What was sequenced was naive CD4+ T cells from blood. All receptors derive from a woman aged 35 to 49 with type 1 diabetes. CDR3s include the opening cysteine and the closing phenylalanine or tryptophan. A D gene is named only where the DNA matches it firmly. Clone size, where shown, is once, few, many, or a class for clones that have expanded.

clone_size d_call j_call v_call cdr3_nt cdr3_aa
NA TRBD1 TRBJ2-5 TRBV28 TGTGCCAGCAGACGGACAGGGTCAGAGACCCAGTACTTC CASRRTGSETQYF
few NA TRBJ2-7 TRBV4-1 TGCGCCAGCAAATTTTCGGACAGGGAGGGGTACGAGCAGTACTTC CASKFSDREGYEQYF
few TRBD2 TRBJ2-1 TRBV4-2 TGTGCCAGCAGCCGAAGCTCCGGGACTAGCGGCTACAATGAGCAGTTCTTC CASSRSSGTSGYNEQFF
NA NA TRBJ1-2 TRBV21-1 TGTGCCAGCAGCAAAGGGGACAGGGGGCCGAGTGGCTACACCTTC CASSKGDRGPSGYTF
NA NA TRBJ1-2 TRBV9 TGTGCCAGCAGCGCGGAGATCTATGGCTACACCTTC CASSAEIYGYTF
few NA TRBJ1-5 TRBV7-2 TGTGCCAGCACTATTACTTGGGGGGACCAGCCCCAGCATTTT CASTITWGDQPQHF
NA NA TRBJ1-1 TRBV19 TGTGCCAGTACGGGGGTTGAAGGCACTGAAGCTTTCTTT CASTGVEGTEAFF
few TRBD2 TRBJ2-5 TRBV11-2 TGTGCCAGCAGCTTAGATAGGCTAGCGGGAGATACCCAGTACTTC CASSLDRLAGDTQYF
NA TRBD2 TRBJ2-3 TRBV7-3 TGTGCCAGCAGCCCGACTAGCGGTCTCACAGATACGCAGTATTTT CASSPTSGLTDTQYF
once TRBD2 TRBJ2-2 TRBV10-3 TGTGCCTCCCATAAAGGAGCGGGAGACGGTACCGGGGAGCTGTTTTTT CASHKGAGDGTGELFF
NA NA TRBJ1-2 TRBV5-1 TGCGCCAGCAGCTTGGTGGCGGGCAACTATGGCTACACCTTC CASSLVAGNYGYTF
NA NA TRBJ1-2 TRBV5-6 TGTGCCAGCAGCTTGCGCCAGGTCAATGGCTACACCTTC CASSLRQVNGYTF
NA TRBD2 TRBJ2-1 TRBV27 TGTGCCAGCAGTTTATCTCGGCTAGCGGGACAAAGCTCCTACAATGAGCAGTTCTTC CASSLSRLAGQSSYNEQFF
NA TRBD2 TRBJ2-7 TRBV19 TGTGCCAGTAGTGCTCGACTAGCCCAGGAGGACGAGCAGTACTTC CASSARLAQEDEQYF
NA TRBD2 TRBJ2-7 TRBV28 TGTGCCAGCAGTTTAAGGACTAGCGGAACCTACGAGCAGTACTTC CASSLRTSGTYEQYF
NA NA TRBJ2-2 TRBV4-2 TGTGCCAGCAGCCAAGAACCAGGGGTCGGTGACACCGGGGAGCTGTTTTTT CASSQEPGVGDTGELFF
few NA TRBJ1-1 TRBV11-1 TGTGCCAGTACCCCGGGACTCGGGAACACTGAAGCTTTCTTT CASTPGLGNTEAFF
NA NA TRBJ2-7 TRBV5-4 TGTGCCAGCAGCTTGGGTGCAGGGCGAAGCGAATCCTTCTACGAGCAGTACTTC CASSLGAGRSESFYEQYF